These T cell receptor beta chains were read from a single sample in a study of blood T cells in healthy people across ages. TCRdb reprocessed the 5' RACE reads via MiXCR and lists one record per CDR3 protein. The sample lists over 600,000 distinct CDR3 sequences, roughly two fifths occurring once. Sequencing input: blood. Every receptor here comes from a man aged 80 or over in good health. Both conserved end residues are part of each CDR3. Expanded clones get a size class; other rows say once, few or many, or leave the size out.

v_gene	abundance	CDR3aa
TRBV7-8	.	CASSPRGLAGRETQYF
TRBV7-3	.	CASSLTTTPSSREQFF
TRBV5-4	.	CASSRDRGVGEQYF
TRBV30	.	CAWSVRHVRGFLYEQYF
TRBV20-1	.	CSARGTRVEEETQYF
TRBV3-1	few	CASSPPGTAKNIQYF
TRBV20-1	.	CSARDPAGGAKNEQFF
TRBV29-1	.	CGVRVRTGEGKTQYF
TRBV12-3/TRBV12-4	.	CASSRGAAKREQYF
TRBV6-2/TRBV6-3	few	CASSYDRGIKNIQYF
TRBV6-2/TRBV6-3	.	CASSAYTYNEQFF
TRBV25-1	.	CASSVRENTSTDTQYF
TRBV12-3/TRBV12-4	.	CASSELAGYTF
TRBV9	.	CASSELSQPPYEQYF
TRBV14	.	CASSRKTGVTGELFF
TRBV7-9	many	CASSSGQGRQYF
TRBV7-2	few	CASSLADRKNIQYF
TRBV3-1	.	CASSQVQAVGDTQYF
TRBV21-1	.	CASSNRRQGRNEKLFF
TRBV2	.	CASSEEGATPETQYF
TRBV29-1	.	CSVDRGTLETQYF
TRBV21-1	.	CASSRQGQPDKQYF
TRBV11-3	.	CASSPSTSGHGELFF
TRBV7-2	.	CASSLGQGAYGYTF
TRBV28	few	CASSLGVVGEQYF
TRBV9	few	CASSVGLGRSGHNEQFF
TRBV6-5	.	CASSPDTWTRSYEQYF
TRBV7-3	.	CASSLSPPPYNEQFF
TRBV14	many	CASSQVGPGRANTEAFF
TRBV13	.	CASSLVRATYNEQFF
TRBV6-1	.	CASRRGPVDTQYF
TRBV4-1	.	CASSRDLAGAMYF
TRBV4-1	.	CASSQDYVGANYGYTF
TRBV21-1	.	CASSKVTEVSYNSPLHF
TRBV6-5	.	CASSSWGEGQETQYF
TRBV20-1	few	CSAQGIDTRALEQYF
TRBV15	.	CATRGQGTVNEKLFF
TRBV7-2	.	CASSQRPTGSNGELFF
TRBV9	.	CASSVDENTEAFF
TRBV6-5	many	CASSTIGRAQYF
TRBV7-2	few	CASSLAPPQNIQYF
TRBV27	few	CASSPAGTGVYEQYF